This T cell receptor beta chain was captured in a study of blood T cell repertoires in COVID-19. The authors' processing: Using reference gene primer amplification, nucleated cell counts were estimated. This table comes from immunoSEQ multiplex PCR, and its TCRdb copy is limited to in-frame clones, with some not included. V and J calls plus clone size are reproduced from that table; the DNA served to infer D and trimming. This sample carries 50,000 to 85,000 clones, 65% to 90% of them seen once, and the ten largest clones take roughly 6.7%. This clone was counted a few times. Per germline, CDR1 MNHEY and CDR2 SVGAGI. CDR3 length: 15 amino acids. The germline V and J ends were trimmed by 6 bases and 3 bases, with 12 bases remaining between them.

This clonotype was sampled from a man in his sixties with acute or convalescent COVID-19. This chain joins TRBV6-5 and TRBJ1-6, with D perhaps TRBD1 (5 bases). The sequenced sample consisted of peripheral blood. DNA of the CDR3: TGTGCCAGCAGACTGGACACCGTCTATAATTCACCCCTCCACTTT. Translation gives CASRLDTVYNSPLHF.